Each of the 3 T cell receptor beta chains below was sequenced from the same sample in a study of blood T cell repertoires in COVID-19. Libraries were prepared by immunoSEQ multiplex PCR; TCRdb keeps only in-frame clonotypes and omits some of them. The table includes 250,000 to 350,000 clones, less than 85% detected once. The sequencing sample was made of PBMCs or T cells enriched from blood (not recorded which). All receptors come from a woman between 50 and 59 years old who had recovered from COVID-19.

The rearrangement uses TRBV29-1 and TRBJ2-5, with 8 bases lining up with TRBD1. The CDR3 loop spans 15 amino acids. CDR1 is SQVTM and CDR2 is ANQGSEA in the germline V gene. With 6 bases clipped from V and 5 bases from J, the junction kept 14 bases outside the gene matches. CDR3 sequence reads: CSVSRNRGELETQYF. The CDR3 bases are TGCAGCGTGTCCCGGAACAGGGGGGAATTGGAGACCCAGTACTTC.

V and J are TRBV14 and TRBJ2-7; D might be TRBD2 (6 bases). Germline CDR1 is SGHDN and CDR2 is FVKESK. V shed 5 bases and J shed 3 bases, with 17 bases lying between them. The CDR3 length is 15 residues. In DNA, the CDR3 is TGTGCCAGCAGCTTGGGACTGCGTAGGGTCTACGAGCAGTACTTC. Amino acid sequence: CASSLGLRRVYEQYF.

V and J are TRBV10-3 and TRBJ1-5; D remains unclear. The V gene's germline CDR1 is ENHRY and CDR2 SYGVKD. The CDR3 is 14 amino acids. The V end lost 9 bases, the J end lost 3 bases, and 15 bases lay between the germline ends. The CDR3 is CAIGPSRDNQPQHF. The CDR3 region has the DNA TGTGCCATTGGTCCCTCGAGGGACAATCAGCCCCAGCATTTT.